This T cell receptor (beta chain) was retrieved from a study of Ad26.COV2.S vaccination and SARS-CoV-2 variants (dated by TCRdb to about 2021). Study-wide context: Donors in the vaccine arm were drawn from COV1001, a phase I-IIa trial of Ad26.COV2.S in healthy adults that was multicentre, randomized, double-blind and placebo-controlled. Investigators remained blinded to trial group allocation during experiments and outcome assessment. Ad26.COV2.S was given intramuscularly at 5x10^10 or 1x10^11 viral particles, as a single shot or as two shots 56 days apart. The specificity and breadth of SARS-CoV-2-reactive T cell receptors after Ad26.COV2.S vaccination were assessed by TCRbeta repertoire sequencing. Participants in the trial were split at random into five groups of five each, receiving low-dose or high-dose Ad26.COV2.S once or twice, or else placebo on both occasions. A total of roughly 32 samples were included in the TCR-sequenced set, comprising around 20 Ad26.COV2.S vaccine recipients, 5 placebo recipients and 8 SARS-CoV-2 convalescent individuals.

The treatment or condition label on this specimen signifies: 19 received Ad26.COV2.S at low or high dose, single or two shots; several received placebo; per-sample allocation not given. Repertoires of vaccine and placebo recipients were sequenced from samples taken on day 63 after the first injection. Cohort 1b enrolled fewer than 30 adults aged 18-55 years at a single site in Boston, USA, between 29 July and 7 August 2020. Ad26.COV2.S was a replication-incompetent adenovirus type 26 vector that expressed a prefusion-stabilized SARS-CoV-2 spike protein derived from the original Wuhan strain. Notes on this clone: This clone's antigen is unknown. Base qualities are not at hand, and no much larger clone is one base apart.

TCRbeta CDR3 regions were sequenced with the immunoSEQ Assay. After extraction, genomic DNA underwent amplification by bias-controlled multiplex PCR, followed by high-throughput sequencing. The paper's processing steps were these. To quantify the absolute abundance of each unique TCRbeta CDR3 region, sequences were collapsed and filtered. T cell fraction was estimated by normalization of TCRbeta template counts to usable DNA, with usable DNA being measured through amplification of reference genes present in all nucleated cells. Repertoire TCRs were annotated as SARS-CoV-2-specific when V gene, CDR3 amino acid sequence and J gene were exactly matched to a known reactive TCR set. The reference SARS-CoV-2 TCR set came from MIRA and was filtered for enrichment in COVID-19-positive ImmuneCODE repertoires, removing public or cross-reactive TCRs. Using the MIRA antigens, annotated TCRs were further analysed by specific ORF or by position within an ORF. Breadth was defined as the number of annotated unique rearrangements divided by the total number of unique productive rearrangements, and depth was defined as the summed frequency of the annotated unique rearrangements. Group comparisons of TCR breadth used two-sided Wilcoxon rank-sum tests. The table comes from immuneACCESS by way of TCRdb, which keeps in-frame sequences with V and J called. Part of the clones is missing from these tables; in studies checked, under half for an unresolved V gene and the rest for unknown reasons. V, J and clone size are taken as reported in that table, and D and trimming were inferred from the DNA itself. In all, the sample holds roughly 300,000 clones, and about 87% of those were seen once. The top ten constitute around 5.8% of the sample.

Results the study describes overall, beyond this receptor: The study was not powered for comparison of responses between vaccine doses or regimens. According to the authors, total T cell responses may have been underestimated by the TCR breadth and depth analyses. Non-spike TCR breadth was comparable between vaccine and placebo recipients, consistent with the vaccine containing only spike. Spike-specific TCR breadth was higher in Ad26.COV2.S recipients than in placebo recipients (P = 0.0014). After vaccination, spike-specific CD8+ and CD4+ T cell responses were reported to show substantial breadth.

Material: peripheral blood, obtained in a trial of Ad26.COV2.S vaccine versus placebo. The clonotype originates from a person between 18 and 65 years old who received the Ad26.COV2.S COVID-19 vaccine or a placebo.

The CDR3 has the sequence CASSAQGGGGYTF. The sequenced DNA is TGTGCCAGCAGTGCACAGGGAGGCGGTGGCTACACCTTC. This sequence uses TRBV6-4 and TRBJ1-2, and TRBD1 may be the D gene, going by 6 matching bases. The CDR1 and CDR2 encoded by the germline V gene are MRHNA and SNTAGT. From its cysteine to its phenylalanine, the CDR3 spans 13 amino acids. The read is trimmed to its CDR3 DNA, 39 bases read in frame from base 1. The germline ends are 13 bases apart after V is trimmed by 4 bases and J by 7 bases.